Presented here are 14 T cell receptor beta chains from one specimen sequenced in a study of identical twins (dated by TCRdb to about 2016). Library preparation was by 5' RACE. Sequenced on an Illumina HiSeq 2000. TCRdb redid the processing of the public reads, applying fastp at Q25 and MiXCR, and retained in-frame beta chains. One record per CDR3 amino acid sequence lists the most common genes and DNA. For this sample the table gives some 240,000 distinct CDR3 sequences, of which roughly a tenth were detected only once. Approximately 11% of the sample rests with the top ten. Specimen: memory T cells sorted from blood. The intended sense of this specimen's cell subset or site label: CD45RO+ enriched T cells. These receptors all stem from a man aged 45-65 years in good health.

At least ten counts were recorded for this clonotype. The gene calls are TRBV7-2 and TRBJ2-1; no clear D gene. Germline V gene lookup returns CDR1 SGHTA and CDR2 FQGNSA. This CDR3 has 14 amino acids. V was trimmed by 5 bases and J by 3 bases, leaving 11 bases between them. CDR3 sequence reads: CASSPRPNYNEQFF. CDR3 nucleotide sequence: TGTGCCAGCAGCCCGAGACCCAACTACAATGAGCAGTTCTTC. The full variable domain, with the rest looked up from reference TRBV7-2 and TRBJ2-1, is GAGVSQSPSNKVTEKGKDVELRCDPISGHTALYWYRQSLGQGLEFLIYFQGNSAPDKSGLPSDRFSAERTGGSVSTLTIQRTQQEDSAVYLCASSPRPNYNEQFFGPGTRLTVL.

The V and J genes are TRBV6-1 and TRBJ1-6; tentatively, D is TRBD1 (5 bases). The V and J ends lost 2 bases and 5 bases respectively, with 13 bases between them. The germline CDR1 and CDR2 sequences are MNHNS and SASEGT. The CDR3 has 16 residues. The CDR3 DNA is TGTGCCAGCAGTGAACGGGACGGAAGTAATAATTCACCCCTCCACTTT. Translation gives CASSERDGSNNSPLHF.

This clonotype was seen a handful of times. This rearrangement joins TRBV7-8 to TRBJ2-3, with 8 bases fitting TRBD2. The CDR3 spans 16 residues. Germline V gene data show CDR1 as SGHVS and CDR2 as FQNEAQ. V lost 1 base to trimming and J lost 1 base; unmatched junction nucleotides: 4. CDR3 in amino acids: CASSLVRRGGTDTQYF. In DNA form, the CDR3 reads TGTGCCAGCAGCTTAGTGCGGCGGGGGGGCACAGATACGCAGTATTTT.

This chain links TRBV11-2 with TRBJ2-1; 10 bases are shared with TRBD2. The CDR3 has 14 amino acids. The V gene's germline CDR1 is SGHAT and CDR2 FQNNGV. The trim removed 9 bases at V and 6 bases at J, leaving 8 bases unmatched. The CDR3 bases are TGTGCCAGTAGAGCGGGAGGGCCGGGCAATGAGCAGTTCTTC. It translates to CASRAGGPGNEQFF.

The table lists this clonotype with many counts. This chain joins TRBV29-1 and TRBJ2-1; TRBD1 might be the D (6 bases). With 3 bases removed from V and 0 bases from J, the gap between germline ends came to 12 bases. CDR3 length equals 15 residues. Germline CDR1 is SQVTM and CDR2 is ANQGSEA. CDR3 in DNA: TGCAGCGTTGATGGGCAGGGGAGCTCCTACAATGAGCAGTTCTTC. Residues: CSVDGQGSSYNEQFF.

This clonotype was recorded many times. The V gene is TRBV5-1, the J gene TRBJ2-3; 9 bases agree with TRBD2. The CDR3 sequence is 18 residues long. Looked up from germline, CDR1 is SGHRS and CDR2 is YFSETQ. J lost 3 bases, V lost 0 bases, and 11 bases had no gene match. CDR3 DNA sequence: TGCGCCAGCAGCTTGGCCCGAGGCGGGGGGGCTGGGACAGATACGCAGTATTTT. Its protein is CASSLARGGGAGTDTQYF.

This clonotype was observed many times. J is TRBJ2-1 and V is TRBV10-3, with a tentative D call TRBD1 (6 bases). The length of the CDR3 is 11 residues. Germline V gene sequence: CDR1 ENHRY, CDR2 SYGVKD. V was pared by 3 bases and J by 9 bases, with 6 bases between. CDR3 DNA sequence: TGTGCCATCAGTGAACAGGGTGAGCAGTTCTTC. Amino acid sequence: CAISEQGEQFF.

This clonotype occurred a few times. The rearrangement links TRBV5-1 to TRBJ2-2, with D tentatively TRBD1 (6 bases). The CDR3 runs to 14 residues. Germline-derived CDR1 and CDR2 are SGHRS and YFSETQ. The V end was cut by 2 bases, the J end by 7 bases, with 12 bases between. This CDR3 is CASSFWGQGGELFF. The CDR3, as DNA: TGCGCCAGCAGCTTCTGGGGGCAGGGCGGGGAGCTGTTTTTT.

The CDR3 DNA reads as TGTGCCAGCAGCGCGGGAAACAGGGGGTGGAGCTCCTACAATGAGCAGTTCTTC. It yields the protein CASSAGNRGWSSYNEQFF. V and J are TRBV11-2 and TRBJ2-1; 8 nucleotides align to TRBD1. CDR1 and CDR2 from the germline V gene are SGHAT and FQNNGV. The trim removed 5 bases at V and 0 bases at J, leaving 12 bases unmatched. There are 18 residues in the CDR3.

The chain uses TRBV6-1 and TRBJ2-7, with TRBD1 matching 8 bases. Trimming took 8 bases from V and 5 from J; bases not matched to a gene: 8. The length of the CDR3 is 13 residues. Germline values: CDR1 MNHNS, CDR2 SASEGT. The CDR3 sequence is CASWRTGRDEQYF. CDR3 sequence (DNA): TGTGCCAGCTGGAGGACAGGGCGCGACGAGCAGTACTTC.

This clonotype was detected ten times or more. The chain employs TRBV11-2 and TRBJ2-1; D possibly matches TRBD1 or TRBD2 (5 bases each). CDR1 is SGHAT and CDR2 is FQNNGV in the germline V gene. The germline V and J ends were trimmed by 1 base and 10 bases, with 14 bases remaining between them. This CDR3 contains 14 residues. This CDR3 is CASSLGGGWREQFF. The CDR3 nucleotides read TGTGCCAGCAGCTTAGGTGGGGGTTGGCGAGAGCAGTTCTTC.

This clonotype was seen many times. The chain is built from TRBV29-1 and TRBJ2-7, with TRBD1 identical over 7 bases. With 4 bases clipped from V and 3 bases from J, the junction kept 3 bases outside the gene matches. This CDR3 has 12 residues. Germline CDR1 is SQVTM and CDR2 is ANQGSEA. The CDR3 coding sequence is TGCAGCGTTGGGCAGGGGGTCTACGAGCAGTACTTC. Its protein is CSVGQGVYEQYF.

This clonotype has at least ten counts. The chain employs TRBV20-1 and TRBJ2-1, with 11 bases matching TRBD2. Unmatched junction bases numbered 7, after V lost 2 bases and J lost 1 base. The CDR3 is made up of 17 amino acids. Germline V CDR1 and CDR2: DFQATT, SNEGSKA (reference sequence). The CDR3 region is CSARSPTSGSSYNEQFF. CDR3 coding DNA: TGCAGTGCTAGATCCCCAACTAGCGGGAGTTCCTACAATGAGCAGTTCTTC.

This clonotype was counted between two and nine times. The chain joins TRBV12-3 or TRBV12-4 to TRBJ1-2, with TRBD1 identical over 7 bases. V lost 6 bases to trimming and J lost 8 bases; unmatched junction nucleotides: 6. This CDR3 is built from 12 residues. This CDR3 reads CASRRGTAGYTF. In DNA, the CDR3 is TGTGCCAGCAGACGTGGGACAGCGGGCTACACCTTC.